This section outlines one T cell receptor beta chain sequence together with its context. The antigen is undetermined. These data come from a study of CD8+CD57+ T cells in acquired aplastic anemia. For the study at large: The DNA of sorted CD4+ and CD8+ cells averaged 3.2 ug.

TCR beta VDJ and CDR3 profiling used genomic DNA as template. Using its own MiXCR run on the reads, TCRdb lists one record per CDR3 protein. The sample consists of just over 400,000 distinct CDR3 sequences, just under 70% of them appearing once. The CDR3 runs to 14 residues. CDR1 and CDR2 (germline): SNHLY, FYNNEI. The V gene end was trimmed by 4 bases and the J gene end by 5 bases; junction bases not matched to a gene: 6. Study-wide points: CD8+ Simpson's diversity did not differ significantly between patients and controls. Shared by patients and controls, approximately 28 CD8+ CDR3s were abundant in patients.

This clonotype originated in a human donor in good health, serving as a control. What was sequenced was sorted CD4+, CD8+, or CD8+CD57+ T cells (not recorded which) from PBMCs. V usage is TRBV2 and J usage is TRBJ2-3, with 7 bases fitting TRBD2. DNA of the CDR3: TGTGCCAGCAGTGCTCCGGGGGGTCAAGATACGCAGTATTTT. Translated, it gives CASSAPGGQDTQYF.